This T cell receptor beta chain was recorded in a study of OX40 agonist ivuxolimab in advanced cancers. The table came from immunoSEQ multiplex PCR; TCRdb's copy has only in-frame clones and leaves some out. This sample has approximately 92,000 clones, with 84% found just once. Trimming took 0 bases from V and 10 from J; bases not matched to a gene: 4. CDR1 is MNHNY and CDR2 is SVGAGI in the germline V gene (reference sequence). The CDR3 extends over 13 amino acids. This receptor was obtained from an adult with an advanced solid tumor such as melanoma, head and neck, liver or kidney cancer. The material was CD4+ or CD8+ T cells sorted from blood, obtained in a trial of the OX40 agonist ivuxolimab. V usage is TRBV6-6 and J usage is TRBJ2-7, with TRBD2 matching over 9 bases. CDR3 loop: CASSYSTSGKQYF. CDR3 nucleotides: TGTGCCAGCAGTTACTCGACTAGCGGCAAACAGTACTTC.